Detailed here is one T cell receptor beta chain. Its antigen is not identified. A 5'RACE reaction primed in the constant segment made cDNA libraries of TCR alpha and TCR beta, and these carried sample barcodes and UMIs. TCRdb processed the 5' RACE reads anew with MiXCR; each CDR3 protein has one entry. The sample lists 100,000 to 150,000 distinct CDR3 sequences; more than 15% were seen once. From germline, CDR1 is KGHSH and CDR2 LQKENI. This CDR3 has 16 residues. V dropped 2 bases and J dropped 2 bases, with 16 bases sitting between them. The sample belongs to a study of T-cell memory formation after mild COVID-19. Looking at the study overall: Largely, TCR clusters stayed within a single donor. Study observations and caveats: Later expanders leaned CD4+, whereas clones that contracted between day 15 and 85 were balanced CD4/CD8. Pre-infection memory held some responding clones, suggesting pre-existing cross-reactive T cells responded.

The chain carries TRBV18 and TRBJ2-7; D possibly matches TRBD1 or TRBD2 (7 bases each). Sequenced input: PBMCs or a T cell subset sorted from them (not recorded which). This receptor was taken from an adult woman who had mild COVID-19 (a few samples of this study predate the infection). Cell type and time point are not known. The CDR3 reads CASSPVPGGTAYEQYF. CDR3 DNA: TGTGCCAGCTCACCAGTTCCCGGGGGGACAGCCTACGAGCAGTACTTC.